This T cell receptor (beta chain) is from a study of blood T cell repertoires in COVID-19. About the research overall: Acute-phase and convalescent COVID-19 samples originated in the United States, Italy and Spain. The cDNA or gDNA used as material had been derived from T cells, B-cell-depleted T cells, or PBMCs.

Authors' analysis steps: Amplifying reference gene primers gave estimates of nucleated cell counts. Sequencing used immunoSEQ multiplex PCR; TCRdb keeps in-frame clones, though not all of them. Clonal size and the V and J genes are those of that table, whereas D and trimming came from the DNA. In the table there are 150,000 to 200,000 clones, approximately 79% of which are singletons. V lost 3 bases and J lost 3, with 11 bases in between. CDR3 length: 15 residues. Germline V gene lookup returns CDR1 MGHDK and CDR2 SYGVNS. The sample comprised peripheral blood. This TCR was sampled from an elderly woman with acute or convalescent COVID-19. The V gene is TRBV25-1, the J gene TRBJ1-4, with D possibly matching TRBD1 (5 bases). CDR3 region: CASSDLSGANEKLFF. Here the CDR3 DNA reads TGTGCCAGCAGTGATCTCTCGGGGGCTAATGAAAAACTGTTTTTT.